This T cell receptor beta chain stems from a study of Graves' ophthalmopathy and Graves' hyperthyroidism. Whole-study context: No treatment had been given when peripheral blood was collected at initial diagnosis. Study findings and constraints: It was with roughly 71% sensitivity and around 72% specificity that the model predicted ophthalmopathy progression.

This clonotype was picked up many times. Its antigen is currently unknown. RNA transcripts were the source from which TCR beta CDR3 regions were amplified. After a first-round RT-PCR with HTBI primers, a second-round multiplex PCR was run. MiXCR was run by TCRdb on the multiplex PCR reads, yielding one entry per CDR3 protein. The repertoire consists of some 370,000 distinct CDR3 sequences, with about a sixth occurring once and the leading ten covering 2.4%. The TCR sequence derives from an adult woman with stable Graves' hyperthyroidism. What was sequenced was peripheral blood.

Here the CDR3 reads CASSFRTGASNQPQHF. The CDR3 bases are TGTGCCAGCAGTTTTCGGACAGGGGCGTCCAATCAGCCCCAGCATTTT. V usage is TRBV12-3 or TRBV12-4 and J usage is TRBJ1-5; TRBD1 agrees at 9 bases. J lost 3 bases, V lost 3 bases, and 6 bases had no gene match. This CDR3 is built from 16 residues.